One sample yielded the 17 T cell receptor beta chains listed below, sequenced in a study of blood T cell repertoires in COVID-19. Produced via immunoSEQ multiplex PCR; TCRdb's table is partial and in-frame only. The table records under 200,000 clones, roughly four fifths of them present only once. Specimen: PBMCs or T cells enriched from blood (not recorded which). Every receptor here comes from a man aged 45 to 65 who had recovered from COVID-19.

In this sample, this clone turned up once. The chain has TRBV6-5 and TRBJ1-2, with D possibly TRBD1 on 6 matching bases. Germline-derived CDR1 and CDR2 are MNHEY and SVGAGI. The CDR3 loop spans 14 amino acids. Trimming shortened V by 6 bases and J by 2 bases, and 13 bases separated the two germline ends. The CDR3 sequence: CASRKSGTNYGYTF. The CDR3 nucleotides are TGTGCCAGCAGAAAATCCGGGACAAACTATGGCTACACCTTC.

This clone occurred once. The chain combines TRBV7-9 with TRBJ1-2, with D tentatively TRBD1 (5 bases). This CDR3 comprises 14 residues. V was clipped by 1 base and J by 8 bases, with 14 bases between them. CDR1 and CDR2 from the germline V gene are SEHNR and FQNEAQ (reference sequence). The CDR3 here is CASSLDSGIWGYTF. The CDR3 DNA reads TGTGCCAGCAGCTTAGATTCAGGGATTTGGGGCTACACCTTC.

Turning to this clone: Other DNA sequences in this specimen translate into the identical CDR3. The gene calls are TRBV29-1 and TRBJ1-2; TRBD1 is a possible D gene (6 bases). The CDR3 loop spans 12 amino acids. V was trimmed by 1 base and J by 4 bases, leaving 7 bases between them. CDR1 is SQVTM, CDR2 ANQGSEA, per germline. CDR3 in amino acids: CSVEGGGYGYTF. In DNA form, the CDR3 reads TGCAGCGTTGAAGGAGGGGGCTATGGCTACACCTTC.

This chain connects TRBV11-1 to TRBJ2-2, with 7 bases aligning to TRBD2. CDR1 and CDR2 from the germline V gene are SGHAT and FQDESV (reference sequence). The V and J ends lost 6 bases and 5 bases, in that order; junction bases with no gene match: 9. CDR3 length: 15 amino acids. The CDR3 nucleotides are TGTGCCAGCAGGGTGTCGGGGGGAAGGACCGGGGAGCTGTTTTTT. It is translated as CASRVSGGRTGELFF.

The count of this clone is one. The gene calls are TRBV7-9 and TRBJ1-2; D remains unclear. Trimming left V 6 bases short and J 2 bases short, with 10 bases between. CDR3 length equals 13 residues. Germline CDR1 is SEHNR and CDR2 is FQNEAQ (reference sequence). The CDR3 bases are TGTGCCAGCAGTTCAGAGGTGAACTATGGCTACACCTTC. As protein: CASSSEVNYGYTF.

The chain joins TRBV7-3 to TRBJ2-2; TRBD1 matches at 11 bases. The CDR3 has 17 amino acids. Germline lookup yields CDR1 SGHTA and CDR2 FQGTGA. The V gene end was trimmed by 0 bases and the J gene end by 6 bases; junction bases not matched to a gene: 6. CDR3 loop: CASSLTTGTGGPGELFF. The CDR3 coding sequence is TGTGCCAGCAGCTTAACCACCGGGACAGGGGGTCCCGGGGAGCTGTTTTTT.

In its sample, this clone was seen once. This chain connects TRBV2 to TRBJ1-2; TRBD1 agrees at 9 bases. Germline lookup yields CDR1 SNHLY and CDR2 FYNNEI. The CDR3 covers 13 residues. Losses at the gene ends were 6 bases for V and 9 bases for J; bases not matched to a gene: 8. The CDR3, as DNA: TGTGCCAGCAGCGGGGACAGGGTTTTCCGCTACACCTTC. This sequence encodes CASSGDRVFRYTF.

This chain connects TRBV9 to TRBJ2-3, with D uncertain. CDR3 length equals 15 residues. Germline V lookup: CDR1 SGDLS, CDR2 YYNGEE. V was clipped by 0 bases and J by 0 bases, with 8 bases between them. The CDR3 is CASSVETFSTDTQYF. The CDR3 DNA reads as TGTGCCAGCAGCGTAGAGACATTTAGCACAGATACGCAGTATTTT.

The chain combines TRBV5-5 with TRBJ2-7; tentatively, D is TRBD2 (5 bases). Germline-derived CDR1 and CDR2 are SGHKS and YYEKEE (reference sequence). CDR3 length: 16 residues. Trimming shortened V by 0 bases and J by 2 bases, and 15 bases separated the two germline ends. The DNA of the CDR3 is TGTGCCAGCAGCTTGGGAACATGGGGAGACACCTACGAGCAGTACTTC. Translated, it gives CASSLGTWGDTYEQYF.

This chain links TRBV9 with TRBJ2-2, with TRBD2 identical over 8 bases. With 4 bases clipped from V and 0 bases from J, the junction kept 5 bases outside the gene matches. CDR1 SGDLS and CDR2 YYNGEE come from the germline V gene. CDR3 length: 16 residues. The CDR3 sequence is CASSPRAGANTGELFF. The DNA of the CDR3 is TGTGCCAGCAGCCCTCGAGCGGGGGCGAACACCGGGGAGCTGTTTTTT.

This clone appeared a single time. The sample carries other DNA sequences with the same CDR3. V usage is TRBV7-9 and J usage is TRBJ2-1, with TRBD1 matching 8 bases. Germline lookup yields CDR1 SEHNR and CDR2 FQNEAQ (reference sequence). J lost 7 bases, V lost 2 bases, and 1 base had no gene match. The CDR3 covers 13 residues. CDR3 sequence: CASSLQGANEQFF. The CDR3 DNA reads as TGTGCCAGCAGCTTACAGGGGGCGAATGAGCAGTTCTTC.

This sequence joins TRBV14 and TRBJ1-1, with D perhaps TRBD1 (6 bases). V lost 5 bases and J lost 3, with 10 bases in between. The length of the CDR3 is 13 residues. In germline, CDR1 is SGHDN, CDR2 FVKESK. The CDR3 reads CASSRGFHTEAFF. CDR3 nucleotides: TGTGCCAGCAGCAGGGGGTTTCACACTGAAGCTTTCTTT.

The V and J genes are TRBV7-2 and TRBJ2-3; 9 bases match TRBD2. There are 17 residues in the CDR3. Germline values: CDR1 SGHTA, CDR2 FQGNSA. The J segment lost 2 bases and the V segment lost 1 base, leaving 7 bases of the junction unmatched. The CDR3 DNA sequence: TGTGCCAGCAGCTTAGGGGTAGCGGGGGTTACCACAGATACGCAGTATTTT. It specifies CASSLGVAGVTTDTQYF.

The gene calls are TRBV2 and TRBJ1-1; 9 bases agree with TRBD1. The V segment lost 6 bases and the J segment 8 bases; nucleotides outside the gene matches: 7. Germline V gives CDR1 SNHLY, CDR2 FYNNEI. The length of the CDR3 is 13 residues. This CDR3 is CASSADRGREAFF. DNA of the CDR3: TGTGCCAGCAGCGCCGACAGGGGGAGAGAAGCTTTCTTT.

The chain combines TRBV19 with TRBJ2-7; 9 bases match TRBD1. V lost 3 bases and J lost 3; bases outside the gene matches: 6. CDR3 length: 15 amino acids. Germline loops: CDR1 LNHDA, CDR2 SQIVND (reference sequence). CDR3 sequence: CASSIGQGPYYEQYF. CDR3 sequence (DNA): TGTGCCAGTAGTATTGGACAGGGGCCATACTACGAGCAGTACTTC.

The chain couples TRBV7-2 to TRBJ1-1; 7 positions match TRBD1. CDR1 is SGHTA, CDR2 FQGNSA, per germline. This CDR3 has 19 residues. After removal of 2 bases from V and 0 bases from J, the junction contained 15 bases not matched to a gene. For the CDR3, the DNA is TGTGCCAGCAGCTTACCTCCTCGGGACAGCGGCCTTATGAACACTGAAGCTTTCTTT. Translated: CASSLPPRDSGLMNTEAFF.

The chain uses TRBV6-2 or TRBV6-3 and TRBJ2-3, with 15 bases identical to TRBD2. The V gene end was trimmed by 5 bases and the J gene end by 6 bases; junction bases not matched to a gene: 12. The CDR3 totals 18 residues. CDR1 and CDR2 (germline): MNHEY, SVGEGT. The CDR3 DNA is TGTGCCAGCAGTCCCAGGGGACTAGCGGGGGGTTCTGGTGATACGCAGTATTTT. Translation gives CASSPRGLAGGSGDTQYF.